This note documents a single TCR beta chain sequence. In the original analysis: It was from reference gene primer amplification that nucleated cell counts were estimated. Profiled with immunoSEQ multiplex PCR; TCRdb holds only in-frame clones, not every one. That table gives V, J and clone size, and the DNA gave D and trimming. The sample lists fewer than 50,000 clones; approximately 70% were seen once. CDR3 length: 14 amino acids. The entry originates in a study of blood T cell repertoires in COVID-19. Study context: Researchers got acute and convalescent COVID-19 samples from the United States, Italy and Spain. The analysed material was cDNA or gDNA that came from T cells, B-cell-depleted T cells, or PBMCs.

The chain has TRBV1 and TRBJ2-5; TRBD2, the table's D call, lacks a check against the DNA. TRBV1 is classified as a pseudogene. Sequencing was carried out using peripheral blood. The sequence was collected from an elderly man with acute or convalescent COVID-19. DNA for the CDR3: TGCACCAGCAGCCAATCCGGAGAGGTGGAGACCCAGTACTTC. Translated: CTSSQSGEVETQYF.